This entry lists 3 T cell receptor beta chains sequenced from one sample in a study of T-cell reconstitution after alpha-beta-depleted transplantation in children. Unique molecular identifiers were used to barcode this TCRbeta library. Using its own MiXCR run on the PCR reads, TCRdb lists one record per CDR3 protein. Here the sample spans 200,000 to 250,000 distinct CDR3 sequences, under 13% being singletons. The sample in question was PBMCs, obtained before TCRalphabeta/CD19-depleted stem cell transplant. These receptors were collected from a child under two years old with acute myeloid leukemia, due to receive a stem cell transplant.

This clonotype appeared many times. The rearrangement uses TRBV3-1 and TRBJ1-5; D is unresolved. The CDR3 consists of 14 residues. The germline V gene encodes CDR1 LGHDT and CDR2 YNNKEL (reference sequence). The V end was cut by 4 bases, the J end by 4 bases, with 11 bases between. CDR3 nucleotide sequence: TGTGCCAGCAGCCTCGGACGGCAAAATCAGCCCCAGCATTTT. This translates into CASSLGRQNQPQHF.

This clonotype has at least ten counts. DNA of the CDR3: TGCGCCAGCAGCTTGGCCGATCGGGCCGATGCCTGGGGGGAGCTGTTTTTT. The encoded protein is CASSLADRADAWGELFF. The chain recombines TRBV5-1 with TRBJ2-2; D uncertain. Germline CDR1 and CDR2: SGHRS and YFSETQ. V lost 0 bases and J 8 bases, leaving 20 bases between the germline ends. The CDR3 is made up of 17 amino acids. Full variable domain (remainder filled in from reference TRBV5-1 and TRBJ2-2): KAGVTQTPRYLIKTRGQQVTLSCSPISGHRSVSWYQQTPGQGLQFLFEYFSETQRNKGNFPGRFSGRQFSNSRSEMNVSTLELGDSALYLCASSLADRADAWGELFFGEGSRLTVL.

The table lists this clonotype with many counts. The genes are TRBV5-1 and TRBJ2-3; D may be TRBD2 (6 bases). CDR1 is SGHRS, CDR2 YFSETQ, per germline. The CDR3 is made up of 14 amino acids. With 4 bases removed from V and 6 bases from J, the gap between germline ends came to 15 bases. DNA for the CDR3: TGCGCCAGCAGCCTTAGGTTTGCGGGGGATACGCAGTATTTT. This encodes CASSLRFAGDTQYF.